Following are 21 T cell receptor beta chains from one sample sequenced in a study of blood T cell repertoires in COVID-19. Here immunoSEQ multiplex PCR was the method, and the copy in TCRdb shows in-frame clones only, minus some. The sample has about 97,000 clones; about 87% are singletons. The sample comprised peripheral blood. The receptors here all came from a human donor in a cohort sampled during active COVID-19.

The chain uses TRBV6-4 and TRBJ2-1; D is ambiguous. The ends were cut back, 6 bases at V and 6 bases at J, with 12 bases in the middle. The V gene's germline CDR1 is MRHNA and CDR2 SNTAGT. CDR3 length equals 13 residues. The CDR3 reads CASSVLPVNEQFF. DNA for the CDR3: TGTGCCAGCAGCGTCCTCCCCGTCAATGAGCAGTTCTTC.

The chain is built from TRBV5-4 and TRBJ1-1, with TRBD1 identical over 8 bases. Germline CDR1 reads SGHNT; CDR2 reads YYREEE (reference sequence). This CDR3 has 15 residues. V trimming: 4 bases; J trimming: 3 bases; junction bases outside the gene matches: 8. The CDR3 DNA reads TGTGCCAGCAGCCCTACCGACAGGGGTCACACTGAAGCTTTCTTT. Translated, it gives CASSPTDRGHTEAFF.

This chain joins TRBV28 and TRBJ2-7, with a weak D call TRBD2 (5 bases). With 5 bases removed from V and 7 bases from J, the gap between germline ends came to 12 bases. The CDR3 length is 12 residues. Per the germline V gene, CDR1 is MDHEN and CDR2 is SYDVKM. In nucleotides, the CDR3 is TGTGCCAGCAGTCGGCTTCCGGGGGAGCAGTACTTC. Protein product: CASSRLPGEQYF.

The chain uses TRBV18 and TRBJ1-1, with D perhaps TRBD1 (5 bases). Germline V CDR1 and CDR2: KGHSH, LQKENI. V lost 0 bases and J 6 bases, leaving 14 bases between the germline ends. CDR3 length: 15 residues. CDR3 in amino acids: CASSPPSTEGAEAFF. DNA for the CDR3: TGTGCCAGCTCACCACCGTCGACAGAAGGGGCTGAAGCTTTCTTT.

The chain combines TRBV28 with TRBJ2-7, with 9 positions matching TRBD1. Germline CDR1 MDHEN, CDR2 SYDVKM. J was trimmed by 0 bases and V by 4 bases; bases with no gene match: 7. CDR3 length: 16 residues. CDR3 region: CASSSGDRANSYEQYF. The DNA for the CDR3 is TGTGCCAGCAGTTCCGGGGACAGGGCGAACTCCTACGAGCAGTACTTC.

The chain has TRBV5-8 and TRBJ1-6; tentative D call: TRBD1 (6 bases). The CDR3 consists of 13 residues. Trimming took off 0 bases at V and 10 bases at J, with 8 bases between the two ends. Germline assignment: CDR1 SGHTS and CDR2 YDEGEE. The CDR3 here is CASSLVGGSPLHF. The DNA for the CDR3 is TGTGCCAGCAGCTTGGTAGGGGGATCACCCCTCCACTTT.

The chain uses TRBV7-3 and TRBJ2-3; 7 positions agree with TRBD2. CDR1 and CDR2 (germline): SGHTA, FQGTGA. Trimming removed 5 bases from V and 4 bases from J; junction bases left unmatched: 9. The CDR3 sequence is 15 residues long. The CDR3, as DNA: TGTGCCAGCAGCCCGGCGGGGGTAAGCGCAGATACGCAGTATTTT. The encoded protein is CASSPAGVSADTQYF.

The V gene is TRBV11-2, the J gene TRBJ1-1; possibly TRBD1 for D (5 bases). V gave up 5 bases and J gave up 0 bases, with 13 bases separating them. CDR1 and CDR2 (germline): SGHAT, FQNNGV. This CDR3 has 15 amino acids. CDR3 in DNA: TGTGCCAGCAGCCCGAGACAGCCGATGAACACTGAAGCTTTCTTT. Residues: CASSPRQPMNTEAFF.

Only a few counts were recorded for this clone. V usage is TRBV10-3 and J usage is TRBJ2-3, with 10 bases identical to TRBD1. Looked up from germline, CDR1 is ENHRY and CDR2 is SYGVKD. This CDR3 contains 15 residues. The J segment lost 4 bases and the V segment lost 2 bases, leaving 3 bases of the junction unmatched. The DNA of the CDR3 is TGTGCCATCAGTGAGGACAGGGGGCCCTCAGATACGCAGTATTTT. This codes for CAISEDRGPSDTQYF.

This rearrangement joins TRBV7-8 to TRBJ2-5, with D tentatively TRBD2 (6 bases). Germline V gene lookup returns CDR1 SGHVS and CDR2 FQNEAQ. With 7 bases removed from V and 1 base from J, the gap between germline ends came to 13 bases. CDR3 length equals 14 residues. CDR3 sequence: CASNMAGFQETQYF. The CDR3 region has the DNA TGTGCCAGCAACATGGCGGGATTCCAAGAGACCCAGTACTTC.

This chain links TRBV5-4 with TRBJ2-7, with TRBD1 identical over 10 bases. V lost 4 bases and J lost 0; bases outside the gene matches: 4. CDR3 length equals 15 residues. Germline CDR1 SGHNT, CDR2 YYREEE (reference sequence). In nucleotides, the CDR3 is TGTGCCAGCAGCCCCCGGGACAGGGGCTCCTACGAGCAGTACTTC. As protein: CASSPRDRGSYEQYF.

The chain employs TRBV19 and TRBJ2-5, with D perhaps matching TRBD2 (6 bases). Germline V CDR1 and CDR2: LNHDA, SQIVND (reference sequence). V was trimmed by 5 bases and J by 5 bases, leaving 12 bases between them. The CDR3 consists of 13 residues. CDR3 loop: CASSFGRGETQYF. DNA of the CDR3: TGTGCCAGTAGTTTCGGGAGAGGCGAGACCCAGTACTTC.

The rearrangement links TRBV19 to TRBJ1-4; D perhaps matches TRBD1 (6 bases). The CDR3 spans 14 residues. V lost 5 bases, J lost 7 bases, and 14 bases lay in between. Germline V gene sequence: CDR1 LNHDA, CDR2 SQIVND (reference sequence). The CDR3 reads CASSQDSSVEKLFF. CDR3 DNA: TGTGCCAGTAGTCAGGACAGTTCGGTTGAAAAACTGTTTTTT.

The V and J genes are TRBV28 and TRBJ1-6, with a tentative D call TRBD1 (5 bases). V lost 9 bases and J 6 bases, leaving 30 bases between the germline ends. Germline V gene sequence: CDR1 MDHEN, CDR2 SYDVKM. This CDR3 comprises 19 residues. The CDR3 sequence: CASRTSGEALYSGNSPLHF. CDR3 nucleotide sequence: TGTGCCAGTCGGACCTCGGGGGAAGCTTTGTATAGTGGTAATTCACCCCTCCACTTT.

This rearrangement joins TRBV29-1 to TRBJ1-1; 9 nucleotides line up with TRBD1. The CDR3 totals 11 residues. CDR1 and CDR2 from the germline V gene are SQVTM and ANQGSEA. J was trimmed by 11 bases and V by 7 bases; bases with no gene match: 8. The CDR3: CSGTLGQGAFF. Here the CDR3 DNA reads TGCAGCGGGACCCTCGGACAGGGGGCTTTCTTT.

The rearrangement links TRBV19 to TRBJ1-1; TRBD1 matches at 7 bases. V trimming: 4 bases; J trimming: 3 bases; junction bases outside the gene matches: 2. The CDR3 consists of 13 residues. The V gene's germline CDR1 is LNHDA and CDR2 SQIVND (reference sequence). The CDR3 spells CASSRQGYTEAFF. DNA of the CDR3: TGTGCCAGTAGTAGACAGGGCTACACTGAAGCTTTCTTT.

This chain uses TRBV2 with TRBJ1-1, with 10 nucleotides matching TRBD1. Germline values: CDR1 SNHLY, CDR2 FYNNEI. This CDR3 is 13 amino acids long. V was pared by 6 bases and J by 5 bases, with 3 bases of the junction left unmatched. The CDR3 DNA is TGTGCCAGCAGCGAGGACAGGGGGACTGAAGCTTTCTTT. Protein: CASSEDRGTEAFF.

The CDR3 reads CAISESTASRNTEAFF. Here the CDR3 DNA reads TGTGCCATCAGTGAGTCGACAGCTTCACGGAACACTGAAGCTTTCTTT. The rearrangement links TRBV10-3 to TRBJ1-1, with TRBD1 as a possible D gene (5 bases). This CDR3 spans 16 amino acids. CDR1 and CDR2 (germline): ENHRY, SYGVKD. V shed 0 bases and J shed 1 base, with 12 bases lying between them.

The V gene is TRBV7-3, the J gene TRBJ2-3; TRBD2 matches 7 bases. Germline CDR1 and CDR2: SGHTA and FQGTGA. V trimming: 1 base; J trimming: 4 bases; junction bases outside the gene matches: 8. The CDR3 has 16 amino acids. The CDR3 is CASSLMGREIADTQYF. CDR3 nucleotide sequence: TGTGCCAGCAGCTTAATGGGGCGGGAGATCGCAGATACGCAGTATTTT.

The chain employs TRBV10-3 and TRBJ2-5; 7 bases line up with TRBD1. The CDR3 extends over 13 amino acids. With V trimmed by 3 bases and J by 2 bases, 0 bases remained unmatched. The germline CDR1 and CDR2 sequences are ENHRY and SYGVKD. CDR3 coding DNA: TGTGCCATCAGTGACAGGGGGCAAGAGACCCAGTACTTC. Residues: CAISDRGQETQYF.

The genes are TRBV7-6 and TRBJ2-5, with 7 bases identical to TRBD2. Germline V CDR1 and CDR2: SGHVS, FNYEAQ. V gave up 5 bases and J gave up 4 bases; unmatched junction bases: 16. The CDR3 extends over 17 amino acids. CDR3 coding DNA: TGTGCCAGCAGCGAGGCCCCCCGCGGGAGTGTTCGAGAGACCCAGTACTTC. It encodes CASSEAPRGSVRETQYF.